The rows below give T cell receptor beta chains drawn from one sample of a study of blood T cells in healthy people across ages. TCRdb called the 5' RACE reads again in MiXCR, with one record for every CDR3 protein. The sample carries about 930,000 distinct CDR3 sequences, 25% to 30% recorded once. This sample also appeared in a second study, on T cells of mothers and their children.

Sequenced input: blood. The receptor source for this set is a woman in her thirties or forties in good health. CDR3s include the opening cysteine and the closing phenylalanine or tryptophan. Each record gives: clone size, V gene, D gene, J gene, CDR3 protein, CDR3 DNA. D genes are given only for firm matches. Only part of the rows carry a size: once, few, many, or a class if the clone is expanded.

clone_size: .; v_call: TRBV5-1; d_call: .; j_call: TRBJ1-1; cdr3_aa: CASSPGGGRGEAFF; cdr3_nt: TGCGCCAGCAGCCCCGGCGGAGGGAGGGGTGAAGCTTTCTTT
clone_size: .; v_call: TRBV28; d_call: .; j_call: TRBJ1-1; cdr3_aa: CASRDDGTPKGTEAFF; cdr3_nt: TGTGCCAGCAGGGACGACGGGACTCCTAAGGGCACTGAAGCTTTCTTT
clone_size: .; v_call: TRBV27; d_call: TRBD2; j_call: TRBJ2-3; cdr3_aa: CASSSKRPGLAGAGWDTQYF; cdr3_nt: TGTGCCAGCAGTTCTAAAAGGCCGGGACTAGCGGGGGCGGGGTGGGATACGCAGTATTTT
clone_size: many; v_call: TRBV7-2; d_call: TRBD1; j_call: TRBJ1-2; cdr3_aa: CASSLSPGQNYGYTF; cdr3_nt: TGTGCCAGCAGCTTATCCCCGGGACAGAACTATGGCTACACCTTC
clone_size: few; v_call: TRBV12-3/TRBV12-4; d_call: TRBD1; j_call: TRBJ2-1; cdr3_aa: CASSLGTGGYEQFF; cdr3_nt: TGTGCCAGCAGTTTAGGGACAGGGGGCTACGAGCAGTTCTTC
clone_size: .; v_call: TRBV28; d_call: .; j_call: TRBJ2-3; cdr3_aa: CASNPGTGLWDTQYF; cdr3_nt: TGTGCCAGCAACCCCGGGACTGGCCTTTGGGATACGCAGTATTTT
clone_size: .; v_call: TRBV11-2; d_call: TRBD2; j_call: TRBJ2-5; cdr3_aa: CASSLGSLAGGPQETQYF; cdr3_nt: TGTGCCAGCAGCTTAGGATCTTTAGCGGGGGGGCCCCAAGAGACCCAGTACTTC
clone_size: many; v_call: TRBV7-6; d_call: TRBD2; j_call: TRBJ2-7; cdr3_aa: CASSIGGSTYEQYF; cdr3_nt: TGTGCCAGCAGCATCGGGGGGTCGACCTACGAGCAGTACTTC
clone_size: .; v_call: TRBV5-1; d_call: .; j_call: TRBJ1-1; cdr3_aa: CTSSGNTWSEAFF; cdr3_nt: TGCACCAGCAGCGGGAACACTTGGTCTGAAGCTTTCTTT
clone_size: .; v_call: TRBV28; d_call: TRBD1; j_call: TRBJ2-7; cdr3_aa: CASTKGDRAYEQYF; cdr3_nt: TGTGCCAGCACCAAAGGGGACAGGGCCTACGAGCAGTACTTC